Listed below are T cell receptor beta chains from one sample, sequenced in a study of blood T cell repertoires in COVID-19. Clones were read by immunoSEQ multiplex PCR, and TCRdb kept only the in-frame ones, dropping some. The table records some 520,000 clones, about 88% of them present only once. The sample comprised peripheral blood. These receptors came from a man aged 18 to 30 with COVID-19, enrolled during active disease. The CDR3 runs from the conserved cysteine through the conserved F or W. A D gene is named only where the DNA matches it firmly. Clone size is not always given. Where it is, it says once, few, many or a class for expanded clones.

j_gene	abundance	v_gene	d_gene	CDR3aa	CDR3nt
TRBJ2-1	NA	TRBV3-1/TRBV3-2	TRBD2	CASGIGGVSYEQFF	TGTGCCAGCGGCATCGGGGGGGTCAGCTATGAGCAGTTCTTC
TRBJ2-7	NA	TRBV5-1	NA	CASSSSDSFPEQYF	TGCGCCAGCAGCTCATCGGACAGCTTTCCCGAGCAGTACTTC
TRBJ2-5	NA	TRBV7-9	NA	CASSQWQDRGETQYF	TGTGCCAGCAGCCAGTGGCAAGACAGAGGAGAGACCCAGTACTTC
TRBJ2-3	NA	TRBV6-4	NA	CASSGDRDTDTQYF	TGTGCCAGCAGTGGTGACAGAGACACAGATACGCAGTATTTT
TRBJ1-6	NA	TRBV5-6	TRBD1	CASSLSLDRNSPLHF	TGTGCCAGCAGCCTCTCCCTGGACAGGAATTCACCCCTCCACTTT
TRBJ1-2	NA	TRBV27	NA	CASRRYRGGGYTF	TGTGCCAGCAGAAGATATAGGGGAGGTGGCTACACCTTC
TRBJ1-1	NA	TRBV12-3/TRBV12-4	NA	CASSLRGSTEAFF	TGTGCCAGCAGTTTACGGGGGTCGACTGAAGCTTTCTTT
TRBJ2-7	NA	TRBV7-8	NA	CASSDSYEQYF	TGTGCCAGCAGCGATAGCTACGAGCAGTACTTC
TRBJ1-5	NA	TRBV19	NA	CASSIGGAGAGQPQHF	TGTGCCAGTAGTATAGGTGGGGCAGGGGCGGGTCAGCCCCAGCATTTT
TRBJ2-1	once	TRBV7-6	TRBD2	CASSFETSGSISEQFF	TGTGCCAGCAGCTTCGAAACTAGCGGGAGTATTAGTGAGCAGTTCTTC
TRBJ2-3	NA	TRBV11-3	TRBD2	CASSFRTSGTGDTQYF	TGTGCCAGCAGCTTCCGGACTAGCGGGACTGGAGATACGCAGTATTTT
TRBJ1-1	NA	TRBV7-9	TRBD1	CASSLAPGGLGTEAFF	TGTGCCAGCAGCTTAGCCCCAGGGGGGCTGGGTACTGAAGCTTTCTTT
TRBJ2-3	once	TRBV11-3	TRBD1	CASSLRPPGQGEDTQYF	TGTGCCAGCAGCCTACGACCCCCGGGACAGGGAGAAGATACGCAGTATTTT
TRBJ2-7	NA	TRBV14	TRBD2	CASSKRAGVVNEQYF	TGTGCCAGCAGCAAGCGAGCGGGAGTGGTGAACGAGCAGTACTTC
TRBJ2-3	once	TRBV7-8	TRBD1	CASSSARTGGNTQYF	TGTGCCAGCAGCTCCGCTCGGACAGGGGGAAATACGCAGTATTTT
TRBJ1-1	NA	TRBV7-2	NA	CASSSDRNTEAFF	TGTGCCAGCAGCTCGGACAGGAACACTGAAGCTTTCTTT
TRBJ2-7	NA	TRBV5-6	TRBD1	CASSVLDRSQYF	TGTGCCAGCAGCGTATTGGACAGGTCCCAGTACTTC